A single sample gave rise to the 25 T cell receptor beta chains below, sequenced in a study of graft-versus-host responses after intestinal transplantation. For these TCRs, the target antigens are not known. Sequencing was performed with immunoSEQ multiplex PCR; in TCRdb, only in-frame clones are kept and a portion is missing. The data hold just under 90,000 clones, with around 86% observed a single time. This sample comprised unstimulated CD8+ T cells sorted from spleen or lymph node cells, obtained before intestinal transplant. Receptors were obtained from a human donor who received an intestinal transplant.

The chain uses TRBV5-5 and TRBJ2-7; D may match TRBD1 or TRBD2 (5 bases each). Between the trimmed V and J ends, which lost 5 bases and 5 bases, there was a span of 8 bases. Germline assignment: CDR1 SGHKS and CDR2 YYEKEE (reference sequence). There are 11 residues in the CDR3. CDR3 DNA: TGTGCCAGCAGGAGGGGACACGAGCAGTACTTC. Amino acid sequence: CASRRGHEQYF.

The rearrangement links TRBV4-1 to TRBJ1-3; weak D call: TRBD1 (6 bases). The ends were cut back, 4 bases at V and 5 bases at J, with 21 bases in the middle. Looked up from germline, CDR1 is MGHRA and CDR2 is YSYEKL. CDR3 length: 17 amino acids. CDR3 nucleotide sequence: TGCGCCAGCAGCCCTTCTCATGGGGGGGGCGTTAGAAACACCATATATTTT. Its translation: CASSPSHGGGVRNTIYF.

The sample holds a few counts of this clone. The V and J genes are TRBV6-5 and TRBJ2-7; D gene ambiguous. Germline loops: CDR1 MNHEY, CDR2 SVGAGI. The CDR3 sequence is 14 residues long. Trimming pared 4 bases from V and 6 bases from J, leaving 16 bases between. The CDR3 nucleotides are TGTGCCAGCAGTTGGGAAGAAGGGTACGGCGAGCAGTACTTC. Translating it yields CASSWEEGYGEQYF.

The genes are TRBV15 and TRBJ1-1; no definite D call. The length of the CDR3 is 18 residues. Germline CDR1 and CDR2: LNHNV and YYDKDF (reference sequence). V dropped 1 base and J dropped 1 base, with 19 bases sitting between them. CDR3 coding DNA: TGTGCCACCAGCAGAGTTGCAGAGTTAGCGGTACCGAACACTGAAGCTTTCTTT. This encodes CATSRVAELAVPNTEAFF.

The V gene is TRBV6-6, the J gene TRBJ2-7; D gene uncertain. CDR1 is MNHNY, CDR2 SVGAGI, per germline (reference sequence). This CDR3 spans 10 amino acids. V gave up 6 bases and J gave up 8 bases, with 8 bases separating them. CDR3 coding DNA: TGTGCCAGCAGCCGAACGAAGCAGTACTTC. As protein: CASSRTKQYF.

The chain couples TRBV15 to TRBJ2-7; 11 nucleotides agree with TRBD2. Germline V gives CDR1 LNHNV, CDR2 YYDKDF (reference sequence). V shed 2 bases and J 4 bases; nucleotides not matched to a gene: 4. There are 15 residues in the CDR3. The CDR3 spells CATSRPGTSGYEQYF. In DNA form, the CDR3 reads TGTGCCACCAGCAGACCCGGGACTAGCGGTTACGAGCAGTACTTC.

J is TRBJ2-5 and V is TRBV4-1; D not certain. Trimming stripped 1 base from V and 1 base from J, with 4 bases between. In germline, CDR1 is MGHRA, CDR2 YSYEKL. The CDR3 sequence is 13 residues long. CDR3 in amino acids: CASSQGLQETQYF. CDR3 coding DNA: TGCGCCAGCAGCCAAGGCCTCCAAGAGACCCAGTACTTC.

J is TRBJ1-4 and V is TRBV27; TRBD1 agrees at 7 bases. The germline gives CDR1 MNHEY, CDR2 SMNVEV (reference sequence). This CDR3 spans 14 amino acids. V trimming: 4 bases; J trimming: 10 bases; junction bases outside the gene matches: 9. CDR3 loop: CASSWYQGVGKLFF. The DNA of the CDR3 is TGTGCCAGCAGTTGGTATCAGGGGGTCGGAAAACTGTTTTTT.

The CDR3 region is CASGSFYNEQFF. CDR3 in DNA: TGTGCCAGCGGGTCCTTCTACAATGAGCAGTTCTTC. The chain links TRBV28 to TRBJ2-1; D not certain. Trimming shortened V by 8 bases and J by 3 bases, and 8 bases separated the two germline ends. There are 12 residues in the CDR3. CDR1 and CDR2 (germline): MDHEN, SYDVKM.

This clone occurred once. This chain links TRBV2 with TRBJ2-1; possibly TRBD1 for D (6 bases). This CDR3 contains 12 residues. Germline V gene sequence: CDR1 SNHLY, CDR2 FYNNEI. In DNA form, the CDR3 reads TGTGCGTCGGAGCCAGGGGACAATGAGCAGTTCTTC. It yields the protein CASEPGDNEQFF. Looking up the rest from reference TRBV2 and TRBJ2-1 gives the full variable domain: EPEVTQTPSHQVTQMGQEVILRCVPISNHLYFYWYRQILGQKVEFLVSFYNNEISEKSEIFDDQFSVERPDGSNFTLKIRSTKLEDSAMYFCASEPGDNEQFFGPGTRLTVL.

The chain employs TRBV5-1 and TRBJ2-4, with D possibly matching TRBD2 (6 bases). V gave up 4 bases and J gave up 7 bases, with 15 bases separating them. The CDR3 loop spans 14 amino acids. Looked up from germline, CDR1 is SGHRS and CDR2 is YFSETQ. CDR3 loop: CASSPGTGDNIQYF. CDR3 DNA: TGCGCCAGCAGCCCTGGGACTGGGGATAACATTCAGTACTTC.

This clone was seen only a few times. This sequence joins TRBV4-1 and TRBJ2-7; D remains unclear. This CDR3 is built from 14 residues. V shed 4 bases and J shed 3 bases, with 13 bases lying between them. Germline CDR1 reads MGHRA; CDR2 reads YSYEKL. CDR3 bases: TGCGCCAGCAGCCCCCCGACCGCCCACTACGAGCAGTACTTC. It is translated as CASSPPTAHYEQYF.

This clone has just one count. The genes are TRBV5-1 and TRBJ1-3; D not resolved. The CDR3 is made up of 16 amino acids. Germline V lookup: CDR1 SGHRS, CDR2 YFSETQ. V lost 0 bases, J lost 0 bases, and 10 bases lay in between. CDR3 sequence (DNA): TGCGCCAGCAGCTTGGCCCCGGCCGACTCTGGAAACACCATATATTTT. It translates to CASSLAPADSGNTIYF.

V gene TRBV10-3 combines with J gene TRBJ2-7, with a tentative D call TRBD2 (6 bases). This CDR3 has 15 amino acids. Germline V gives CDR1 ENHRY, CDR2 SYGVKD. The V end lost 4 bases, the J end lost 3 bases, and 16 bases lay between the germline ends. This chain's CDR3 is CAISVIRGNSYEQYF. Here the CDR3 DNA reads TGTGCCATCAGTGTCATCCGGGGGAATAGCTACGAGCAGTACTTC.

The chain combines TRBV9 with TRBJ2-2; 8 bases match TRBD1. The CDR3 has 16 amino acids. After removal of 8 bases from V and 0 bases from J, the junction contained 9 bases not matched to a gene. Germline V gene sequence: CDR1 SGDLS, CDR2 YYNGEE. This CDR3 reads CASHNRGVANTGELFF. The CDR3 bases are TGTGCCAGTCACAACAGGGGGGTAGCGAACACCGGGGAGCTGTTTTTT.

With regard to this clone: Different DNA sequences within this sample yield the same CDR3. J is TRBJ2-7 and V is TRBV11-2; a possible D gene is TRBD1 (6 bases). The germline gives CDR1 SGHAT, CDR2 FQNNGV. V lost 2 bases and J 0 bases, leaving 14 bases between the germline ends. This CDR3 has 16 amino acids. CDR3 in amino acids: CASSLTGPGSSYEQYF. The CDR3 DNA reads as TGTGCCAGCAGCTTAACAGGGCCGGGGAGCTCCTACGAGCAGTACTTC. Full variable domain (missing parts from reference TRBV11-2 and TRBJ2-7): EAGVAQSPRYKIIEKRQSVAFWCNPISGHATLYWYQQILGQGPKLLIQFQNNGVVDDSQLPKDRFSAERLKGVDSTLKIQPAKLEDSAVYLCASSLTGPGSSYEQYFGPGTRLTVT.

The chain links TRBV9 to TRBJ2-6, with D possibly matching TRBD1 (5 bases). The length of the CDR3 is 15 residues. CDR1 and CDR2 (germline): SGDLS, YYNGEE. V was shortened by 3 bases and J by 0 bases, with 7 bases between the two germline ends. The CDR3 region has the DNA TGTGCCAGCAGCGCTGGGGCCTCTGGGGCCAACGTCCTGACTTTC. Translated: CASSAGASGANVLTF.

CDR3 in amino acids: CASSVWTGDPNFYEQYF. CDR3 sequence (DNA): TGTGCCAGCAGTGTATGGACAGGAGATCCCAATTTCTACGAGCAGTACTTC. V gene TRBV2 combines with J gene TRBJ2-7, with 7 bases that match TRBD1. CDR3 length: 17 residues. The germline V gene encodes CDR1 SNHLY and CDR2 FYNNEI. The J segment lost 3 bases and the V segment lost 4 bases, leaving 15 bases of the junction unmatched.

The chain carries TRBV28 and TRBJ2-7; 7 bases match TRBD1. The CDR3 is 13 residues long. CDR1 MDHEN and CDR2 SYDVKM come from the germline V gene. V dropped 7 bases and J dropped 1; count of bases not matched to a gene: 4. In DNA form, the CDR3 reads TGTGCCAGCAAGTCGACAGGGTCCTACGAGCAGTACTTC. Translating it yields CASKSTGSYEQYF.

This clone has a handful of counts. The CDR3 is CASSPWAGFGDTQYF. As DNA, the CDR3 is TGTGCCAGCAGTCCATGGGCGGGGTTTGGGGATACGCAGTATTTT. This rearrangement joins TRBV27 to TRBJ2-3; maybe TRBD2 (6 bases). Per the germline V gene, CDR1 is MNHEY and CDR2 is SMNVEV (reference sequence). The CDR3 runs to 15 residues. Trimming cost V 5 bases and J 6 bases, with 18 bases left between them.

The chain links TRBV5-8 to TRBJ2-5; 8 nucleotides agree with TRBD2. In germline, CDR1 is SGHTS, CDR2 YDEGEE. Germline trimming cut 1 base from V and 4 bases from J; bases unmatched to any gene: 9. The CDR3 length is 16 residues. CDR3 nucleotides: TGTGCCAGCAGCTTGTATCGACTAGCGTTTCGAGAGACCCAGTACTTC. Its translation: CASSLYRLAFRETQYF. The full variable domain, in which reference TRBV5-8 and TRBJ2-5 provide the parts outside the CDR3, is EAGVTQSPTHLIKTRGQQATLRCSPISGHTSVYWYQQALGLGLQFLLWYDEGEERNRGNFPPRFSGRQFPNYSSELNVNALELEDSALYLCASSLYRLAFRETQYFGPGTRLLVL.

V gene TRBV2 combines with J gene TRBJ2-7, with a weak D call TRBD1 (6 bases). CDR3 length equals 15 residues. The germline V gene encodes CDR1 SNHLY and CDR2 FYNNEI. Trimming removed 2 bases from V and 3 bases from J, with 14 bases in between. Written as DNA, the CDR3 is TGTGCCAGCAGTGAAAACAGGGCTTGGAGCTACGAGCAGTACTTC. It specifies CASSENRAWSYEQYF. The entire variable domain, with the rest obtained from reference TRBV2 and TRBJ2-7, is as follows: EPEVTQTPSHQVTQMGQEVILRCVPISNHLYFYWYRQILGQKVEFLVSFYNNEISEKSEIFDDQFSVERPDGSNFTLKIRSTKLEDSAMYFCASSENRAWSYEQYFGPGTRLTVT.

The V gene is TRBV7-9, the J gene TRBJ2-7; 11 bases match TRBD1. The germline CDR1 and CDR2 sequences are SEHNR and FQNEAQ (reference sequence). V lost 5 bases, J lost 3 bases, and 6 bases stayed unmatched. The CDR3 covers 15 residues. The CDR3 loop reads CASSPRGTGGYEQYF. Here the CDR3 DNA reads TGTGCCAGCAGCCCGCGCGGGACAGGGGGCTACGAGCAGTACTTC.

This clone was counted a single time. V is TRBV11-1 and J is TRBJ2-7, with D perhaps TRBD2 (6 bases). CDR1 is SGHAT, CDR2 FQDESV, per germline (reference sequence). The CDR3 loop spans 14 amino acids. Between the trimmed V and J ends, which lost 3 bases and 3 bases, there was a span of 12 bases. As DNA, the CDR3 is TGTGCCAGCAGCTTCGGGAGCGAGGACTACGAGCAGTACTTC. This translates into CASSFGSEDYEQYF.

The V gene is TRBV5-1, the J gene TRBJ1-1; D is possibly TRBD1 (6 bases). Germline CDR1 and CDR2: SGHRS and YFSETQ. V lost 3 bases to trimming and J lost 10 bases, with 13 bases between them. This CDR3 is 12 amino acids long. The CDR3, as DNA: TGCGCCAGCAGCTGGACAGAGGTCCGAGCTTTCTTT. This gives the protein CASSWTEVRAFF.